The present entry profiles one T cell receptor beta chain with its context. This specimen belongs to a study of blood T cell repertoires in COVID-19. Across the study: Samples of COVID-19 (acute and convalescent) were obtained from the United States, Italy and Spain. Nucleic acid was either cDNA or gDNA, and it came from T cells, B-cell-depleted T cells, or PBMCs.

Data came from immunoSEQ multiplex PCR; TCRdb stores just in-frame clones and leaves some out. The profile shows 270,000 or so clones, 65% to 90% of them singletons. Sequencing used peripheral blood. The sequence was collected from a woman aged 55-69 years with active or convalescent COVID-19.

This CDR3 is CATQDRGPKTQYF. The CDR3 coding sequence is TGTGCCACCCAGGACAGGGGGCCAAAAACCCAGTACTTC. The chain couples TRBV19 to TRBJ2-5; 11 bases match TRBD1. CDR1 LNHDA and CDR2 SQIVND come from the germline V gene (reference sequence). V was pared by 10 bases and J by 8 bases, with 9 bases of the junction left unmatched. This CDR3 region has 13 residues.